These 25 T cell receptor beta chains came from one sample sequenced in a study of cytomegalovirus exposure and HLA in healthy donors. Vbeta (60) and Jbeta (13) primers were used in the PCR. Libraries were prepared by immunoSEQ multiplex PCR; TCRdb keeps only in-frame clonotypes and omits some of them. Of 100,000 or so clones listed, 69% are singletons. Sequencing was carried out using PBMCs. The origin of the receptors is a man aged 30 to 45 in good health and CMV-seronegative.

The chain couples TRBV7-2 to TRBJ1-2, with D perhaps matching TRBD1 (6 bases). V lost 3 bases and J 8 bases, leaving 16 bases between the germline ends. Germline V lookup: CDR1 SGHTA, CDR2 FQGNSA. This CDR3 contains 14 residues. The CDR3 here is CASSFYSPGEGYTF. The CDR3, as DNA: TGTGCCAGCAGCTTCTACTCTCCAGGGGAAGGCTACACCTTC.

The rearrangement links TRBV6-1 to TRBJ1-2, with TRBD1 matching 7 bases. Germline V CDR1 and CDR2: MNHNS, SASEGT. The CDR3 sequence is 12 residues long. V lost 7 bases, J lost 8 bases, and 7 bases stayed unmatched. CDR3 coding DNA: TGTGCCAGCAACGACAGGGAATGGGGCTACACCTTC. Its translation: CASNDREWGYTF.

CDR3 bases: TGTGCCAGCAGCATAGGACTAGCGGGAGACGAGCAGTACTTC. This sequence encodes CASSIGLAGDEQYF. V and J are TRBV7-2 and TRBJ2-7, with 13 positions matching TRBD2. Germline V gene data show CDR1 as SGHTA and CDR2 as FQGNSA. The V and J ends lost 5 bases and 5 bases, in that order; junction bases with no gene match: 3. The CDR3 is made up of 14 amino acids.

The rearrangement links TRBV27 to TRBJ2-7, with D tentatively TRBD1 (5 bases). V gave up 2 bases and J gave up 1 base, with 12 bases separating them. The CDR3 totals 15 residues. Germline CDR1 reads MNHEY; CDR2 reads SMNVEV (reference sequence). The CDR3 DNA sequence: TGTGCCAGCAGTTTAGGGGCAGGGTCATCCTACGAGCAGTACTTC. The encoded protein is CASSLGAGSSYEQYF.

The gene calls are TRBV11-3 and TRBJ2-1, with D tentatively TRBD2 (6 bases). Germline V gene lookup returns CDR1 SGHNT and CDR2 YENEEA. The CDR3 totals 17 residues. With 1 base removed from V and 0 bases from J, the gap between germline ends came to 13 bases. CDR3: CASSLVRGTDSYNEQFF. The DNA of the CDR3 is TGTGCCAGCAGCTTAGTTCGCGGGACCGACTCCTACAATGAGCAGTTCTTC. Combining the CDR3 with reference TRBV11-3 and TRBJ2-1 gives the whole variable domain EAGVVQSPRYKIIEKKQPVAFWCNPISGHNTLYWYLQNLGQGPELLIRYENEEAVDDSQLPKDRFSAERLKGVDSTLKIQPAELGDSAVYLCASSLVRGTDSYNEQFFGPGTRLTVL.

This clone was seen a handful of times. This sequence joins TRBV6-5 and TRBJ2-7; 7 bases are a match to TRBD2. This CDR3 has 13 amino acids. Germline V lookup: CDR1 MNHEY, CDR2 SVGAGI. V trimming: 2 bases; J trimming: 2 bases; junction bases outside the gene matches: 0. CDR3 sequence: CASSYGTTYEQYF. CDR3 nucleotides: TGTGCCAGCAGTTACGGGACTACCTACGAGCAGTACTTC.

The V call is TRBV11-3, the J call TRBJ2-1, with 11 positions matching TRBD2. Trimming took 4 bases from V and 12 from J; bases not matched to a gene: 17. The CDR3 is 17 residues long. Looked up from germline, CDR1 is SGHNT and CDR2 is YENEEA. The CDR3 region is CASSSTLVSGRASGQFF. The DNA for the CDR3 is TGTGCCAGCAGCTCCACACTCGTTAGCGGGAGGGCCTCTGGGCAGTTCTTC.

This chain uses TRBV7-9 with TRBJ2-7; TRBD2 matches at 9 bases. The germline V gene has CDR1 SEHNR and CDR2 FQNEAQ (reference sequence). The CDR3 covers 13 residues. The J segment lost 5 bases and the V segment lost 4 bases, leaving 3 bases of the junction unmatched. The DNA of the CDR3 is TGTGCCAGCAGCTCCGGACTAGCGCACGAGCAGTACTTC. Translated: CASSSGLAHEQYF.

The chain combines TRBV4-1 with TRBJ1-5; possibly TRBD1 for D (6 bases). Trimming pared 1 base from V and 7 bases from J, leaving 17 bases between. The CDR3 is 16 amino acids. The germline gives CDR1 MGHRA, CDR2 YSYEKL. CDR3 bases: TGCGCCAGCAGCCAAGGGAACCCAGGGGTAAGCCAGCCCCAGCATTTT. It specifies CASSQGNPGVSQPQHF.

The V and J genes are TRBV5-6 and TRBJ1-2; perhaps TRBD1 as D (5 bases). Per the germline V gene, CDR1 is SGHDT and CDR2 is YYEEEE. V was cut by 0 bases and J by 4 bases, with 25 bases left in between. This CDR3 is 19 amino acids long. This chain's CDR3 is CASSLARAGASSGTYGYTF. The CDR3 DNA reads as TGTGCCAGCAGCTTGGCCAGGGCAGGCGCCTCAAGCGGGACCTATGGCTACACCTTC.

CDR3 sequence: CASSRDRERAFF. CDR3 nucleotides: TGTGCCAGCAGCCGGGACCGGGAGAGAGCTTTCTTT. The J gene is TRBJ1-1, the V gene TRBV11-2; possible D gene TRBD1, 5 bases. There are 12 residues in the CDR3. Germline values: CDR1 SGHAT, CDR2 FQNNGV. Trimming removed 5 bases from V and 10 bases from J, with 14 bases in between.

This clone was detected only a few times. CDR3 sequence (DNA): TGTGCCAGCAGCCAGGGACAGGCCTACGAGCAGTACTTC. As protein: CASSQGQAYEQYF. The rearrangement joins TRBV11-2 to TRBJ2-7; TRBD1 aligns across 8 bases. Germline CDR1 SGHAT, CDR2 FQNNGV. V lost 5 bases to trimming and J lost 2 bases; unmatched junction nucleotides: 2. The CDR3 length is 13 residues.

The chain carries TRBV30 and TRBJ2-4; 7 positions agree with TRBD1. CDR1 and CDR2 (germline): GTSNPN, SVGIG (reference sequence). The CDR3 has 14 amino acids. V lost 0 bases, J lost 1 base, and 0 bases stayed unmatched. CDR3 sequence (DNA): TGTGCCTGGAGTGTCAGGGGGGCCAAAAACATTCAGTACTTC. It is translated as CAWSVRGAKNIQYF.

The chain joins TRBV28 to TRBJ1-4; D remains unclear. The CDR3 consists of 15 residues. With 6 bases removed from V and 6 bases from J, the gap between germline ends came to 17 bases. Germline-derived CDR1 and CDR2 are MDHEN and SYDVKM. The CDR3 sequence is CASSPGPTGDEKLFF. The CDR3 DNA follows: TGTGCCAGCAGCCCCGGCCCTACCGGGGATGAAAAACTGTTTTTT. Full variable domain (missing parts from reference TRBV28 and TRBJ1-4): DVKVTQSSRYLVKRTGEKVFLECVQDMDHENMFWYRQDPGLGLRLIYFSYDVKMKEKGDIPEGYSVSREKKERFSLILESASTNQTSMYLCASSPGPTGDEKLFFGSGTQLSVL.

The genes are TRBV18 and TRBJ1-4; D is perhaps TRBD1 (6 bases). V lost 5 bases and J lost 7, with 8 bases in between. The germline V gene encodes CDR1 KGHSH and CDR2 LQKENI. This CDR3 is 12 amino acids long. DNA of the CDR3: TGTGCCAGCTCAACAGGGTTTGAAAAACTGTTTTTT. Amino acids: CASSTGFEKLFF.

The CDR3 nucleotides read TGTGCCAGCAGACCGGGATGGTACGAGCAGTACTTC. Translated: CASRPGWYEQYF. The gene calls are TRBV6-1 and TRBJ2-7; possible D gene TRBD2, 5 bases. Trimming shortened V by 6 bases and J by 4 bases, and 10 bases separated the two germline ends. The CDR3 contains 12 residues. Per the germline V gene, CDR1 is MNHNS and CDR2 is SASEGT.

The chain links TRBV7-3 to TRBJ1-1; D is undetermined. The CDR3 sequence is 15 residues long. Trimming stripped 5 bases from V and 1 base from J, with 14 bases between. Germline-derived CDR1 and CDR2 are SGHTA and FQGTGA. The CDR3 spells CASSVPGKANTEAFF. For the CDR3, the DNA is TGTGCCAGCAGCGTCCCAGGAAAGGCGAACACTGAAGCTTTCTTT.

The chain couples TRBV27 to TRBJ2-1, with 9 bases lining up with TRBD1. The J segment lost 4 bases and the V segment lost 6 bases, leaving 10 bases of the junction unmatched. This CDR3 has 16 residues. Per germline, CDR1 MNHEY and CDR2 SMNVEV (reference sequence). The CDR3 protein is CASRAPVGTGYNEQFF. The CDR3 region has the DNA TGTGCCAGCAGGGCCCCCGTAGGGACAGGGTACAATGAGCAGTTCTTC.

The CDR3 is CASSISAGRETQYF. The CDR3 DNA sequence: TGTGCCAGTAGTATATCAGCAGGGCGAGAGACCCAGTACTTC. This sequence joins TRBV19 and TRBJ2-5, with a possible D match to TRBD1 (5 bases). V dropped 2 bases and J dropped 4 bases, with 11 bases sitting between them. CDR1 LNHDA and CDR2 SQIVND come from the germline V gene (reference sequence). The CDR3 is 14 residues long.

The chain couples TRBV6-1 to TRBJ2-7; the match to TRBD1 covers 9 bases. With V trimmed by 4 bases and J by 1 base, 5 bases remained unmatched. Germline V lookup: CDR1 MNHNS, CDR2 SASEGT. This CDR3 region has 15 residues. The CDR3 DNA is TGTGCCAGCAGTGCCGTTGACAGGGGGTCCTACGAGCAGTACTTC. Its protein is CASSAVDRGSYEQYF.

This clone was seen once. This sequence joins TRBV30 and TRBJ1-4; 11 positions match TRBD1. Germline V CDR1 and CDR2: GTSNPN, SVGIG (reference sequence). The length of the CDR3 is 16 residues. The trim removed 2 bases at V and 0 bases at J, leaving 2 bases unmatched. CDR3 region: CAWSPGQGATNEKLFF. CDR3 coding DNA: TGTGCCTGGAGTCCGGGACAGGGGGCAACTAATGAAAAACTGTTTTTT.

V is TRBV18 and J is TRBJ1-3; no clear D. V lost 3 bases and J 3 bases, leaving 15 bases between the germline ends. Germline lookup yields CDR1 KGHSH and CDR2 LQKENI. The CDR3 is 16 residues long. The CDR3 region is CASSPRPQQSGNTIYF. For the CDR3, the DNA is TGTGCCAGCTCACCGAGGCCGCAGCAAAGTGGAAACACCATATATTTT.

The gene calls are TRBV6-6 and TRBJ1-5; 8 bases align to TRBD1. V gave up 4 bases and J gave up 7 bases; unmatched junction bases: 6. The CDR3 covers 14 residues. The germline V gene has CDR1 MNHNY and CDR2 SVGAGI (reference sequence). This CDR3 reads CASSSSGGRQPQHF. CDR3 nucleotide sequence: TGTGCCAGCAGTTCGTCAGGGGGCAGACAGCCCCAGCATTTT.

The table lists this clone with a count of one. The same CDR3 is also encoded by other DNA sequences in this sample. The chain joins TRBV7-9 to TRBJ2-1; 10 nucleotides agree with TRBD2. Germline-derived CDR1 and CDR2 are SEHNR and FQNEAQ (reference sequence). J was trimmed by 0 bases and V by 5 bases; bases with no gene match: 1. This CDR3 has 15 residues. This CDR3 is CASSPSGSSYNEQFF. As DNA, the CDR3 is TGTGCCAGCAGCCCTAGCGGGAGCTCCTACAATGAGCAGTTCTTC.

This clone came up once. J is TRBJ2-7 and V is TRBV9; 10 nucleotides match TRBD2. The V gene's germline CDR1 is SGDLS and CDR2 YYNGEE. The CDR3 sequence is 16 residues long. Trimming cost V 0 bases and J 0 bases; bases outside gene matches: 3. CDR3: CASSVGPSGSSYEQYF. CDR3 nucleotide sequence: TGTGCCAGCAGCGTAGGACCTAGCGGGAGCTCCTACGAGCAGTACTTC.